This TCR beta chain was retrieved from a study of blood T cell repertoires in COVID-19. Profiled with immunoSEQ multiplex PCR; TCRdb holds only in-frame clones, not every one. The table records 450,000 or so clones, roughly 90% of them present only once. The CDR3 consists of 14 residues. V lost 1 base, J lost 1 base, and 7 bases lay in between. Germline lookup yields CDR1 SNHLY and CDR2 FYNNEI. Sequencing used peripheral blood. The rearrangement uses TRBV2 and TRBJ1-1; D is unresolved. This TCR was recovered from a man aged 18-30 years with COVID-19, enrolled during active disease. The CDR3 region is CASSEGFRNTEAFF. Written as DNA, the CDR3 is TGTGCCAGCAGTGAAGGTTTCAGGAACACTGAAGCTTTCTTT.